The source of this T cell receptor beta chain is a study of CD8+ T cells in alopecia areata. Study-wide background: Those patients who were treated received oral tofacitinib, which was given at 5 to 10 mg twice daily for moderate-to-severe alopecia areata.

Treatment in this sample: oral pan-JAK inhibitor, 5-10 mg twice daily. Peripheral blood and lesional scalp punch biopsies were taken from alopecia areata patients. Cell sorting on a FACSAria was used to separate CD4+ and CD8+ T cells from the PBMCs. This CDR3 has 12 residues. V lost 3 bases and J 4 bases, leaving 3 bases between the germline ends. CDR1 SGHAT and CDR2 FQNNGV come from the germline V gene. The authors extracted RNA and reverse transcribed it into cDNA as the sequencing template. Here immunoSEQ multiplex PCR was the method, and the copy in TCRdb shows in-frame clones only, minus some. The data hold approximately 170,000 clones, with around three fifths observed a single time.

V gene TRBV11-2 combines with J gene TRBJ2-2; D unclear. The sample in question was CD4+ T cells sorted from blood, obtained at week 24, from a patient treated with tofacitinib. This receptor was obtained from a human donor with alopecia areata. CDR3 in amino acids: CASSFGTGELFF. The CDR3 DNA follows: TGTGCCAGCAGCTTTGGCACCGGGGAGCTGTTTTTT.